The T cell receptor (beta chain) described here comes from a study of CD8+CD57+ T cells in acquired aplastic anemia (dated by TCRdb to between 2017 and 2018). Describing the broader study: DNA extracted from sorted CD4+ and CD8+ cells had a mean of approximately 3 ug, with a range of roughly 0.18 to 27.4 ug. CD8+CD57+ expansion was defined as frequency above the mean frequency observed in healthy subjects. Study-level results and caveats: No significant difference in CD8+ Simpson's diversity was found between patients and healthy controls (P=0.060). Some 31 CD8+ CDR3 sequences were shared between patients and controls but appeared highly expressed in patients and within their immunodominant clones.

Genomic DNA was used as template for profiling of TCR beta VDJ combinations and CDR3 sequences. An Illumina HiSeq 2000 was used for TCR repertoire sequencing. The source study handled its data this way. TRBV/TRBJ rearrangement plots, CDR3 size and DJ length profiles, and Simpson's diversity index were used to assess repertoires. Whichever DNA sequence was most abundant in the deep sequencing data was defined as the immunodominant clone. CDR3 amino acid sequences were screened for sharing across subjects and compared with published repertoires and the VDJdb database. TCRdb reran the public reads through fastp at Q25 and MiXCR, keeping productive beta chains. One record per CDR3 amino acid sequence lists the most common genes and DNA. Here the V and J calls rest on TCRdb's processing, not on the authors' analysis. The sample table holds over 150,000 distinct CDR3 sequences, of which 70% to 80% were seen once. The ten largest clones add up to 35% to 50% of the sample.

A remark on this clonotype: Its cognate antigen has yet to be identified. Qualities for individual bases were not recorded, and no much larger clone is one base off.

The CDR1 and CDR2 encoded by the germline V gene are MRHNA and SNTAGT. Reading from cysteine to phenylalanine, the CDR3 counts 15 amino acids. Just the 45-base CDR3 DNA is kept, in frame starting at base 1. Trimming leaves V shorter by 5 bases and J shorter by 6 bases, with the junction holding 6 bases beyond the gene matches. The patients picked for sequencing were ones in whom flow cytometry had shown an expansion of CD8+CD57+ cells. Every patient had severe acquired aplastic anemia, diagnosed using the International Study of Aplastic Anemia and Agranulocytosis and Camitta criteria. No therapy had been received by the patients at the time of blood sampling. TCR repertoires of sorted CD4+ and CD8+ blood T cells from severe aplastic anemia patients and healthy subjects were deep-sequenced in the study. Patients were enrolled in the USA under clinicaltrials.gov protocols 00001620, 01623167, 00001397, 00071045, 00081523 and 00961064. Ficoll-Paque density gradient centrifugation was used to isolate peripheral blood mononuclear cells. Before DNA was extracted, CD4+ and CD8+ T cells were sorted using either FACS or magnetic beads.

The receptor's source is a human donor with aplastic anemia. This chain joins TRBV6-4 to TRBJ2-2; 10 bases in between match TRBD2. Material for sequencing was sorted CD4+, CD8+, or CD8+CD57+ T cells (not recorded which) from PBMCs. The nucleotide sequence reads TGTGCCAGCAGTCAGCGGGGGGGGGAAGCCGGGGAGCTGTTTTTT. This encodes CASSQRGGEAGELFF.